This T cell receptor beta chain was identified during a study of blood T cells in healthy people across ages. This CDR3 is built from 14 residues. The V gene's germline CDR1 is MDHEN and CDR2 SYDVKM. Trimming at V came to 7 bases and at J to 4 bases, leaving 9 bases not matched to a gene. Next came a second PCR, run for 7 to 11 cycles, which used a sample-barcoded 5' primer along with a J-beta primer mix. Each CDR3 protein gets one entry after TCRdb re-called the 5' RACE reads with MiXCR. Of around 710,000 distinct CDR3 sequences listed, roughly 43% are singletons. Study observations and caveats: Comparison with aged donors showed that long-lived donors had more naive CD4+ cells and higher diversity.

There are a few counts of this clonotype. Its antigen is as yet unknown. This TCR derives from a woman aged 55-70 years in good health. Sequencing input: blood. The rearrangement uses TRBV28 and TRBJ1-2, with 7 bases that match TRBD1. CDR3 DNA sequence: TGTGCCAGCACCCGTCCCGGGACAGCCTATGGCTACACCTTC. Translation: CASTRPGTAYGYTF.